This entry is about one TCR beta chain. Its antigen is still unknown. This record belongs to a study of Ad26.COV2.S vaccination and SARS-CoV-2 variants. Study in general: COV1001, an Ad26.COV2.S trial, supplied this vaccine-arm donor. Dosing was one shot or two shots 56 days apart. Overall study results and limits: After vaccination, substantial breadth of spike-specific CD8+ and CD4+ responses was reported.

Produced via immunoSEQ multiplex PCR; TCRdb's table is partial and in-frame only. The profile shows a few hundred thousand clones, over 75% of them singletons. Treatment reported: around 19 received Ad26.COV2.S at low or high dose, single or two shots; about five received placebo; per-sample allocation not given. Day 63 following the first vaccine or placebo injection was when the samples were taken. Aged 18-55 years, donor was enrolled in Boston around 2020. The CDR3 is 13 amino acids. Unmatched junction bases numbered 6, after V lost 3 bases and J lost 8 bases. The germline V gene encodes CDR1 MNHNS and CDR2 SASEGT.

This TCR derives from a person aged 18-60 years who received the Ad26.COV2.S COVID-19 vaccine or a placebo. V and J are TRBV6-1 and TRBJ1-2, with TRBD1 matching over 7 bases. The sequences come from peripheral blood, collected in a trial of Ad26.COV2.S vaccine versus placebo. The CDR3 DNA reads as TGTGCCAGCAGTGACGGGACAGCTAAAGGCTACACCTTC. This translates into CASSDGTAKGYTF.